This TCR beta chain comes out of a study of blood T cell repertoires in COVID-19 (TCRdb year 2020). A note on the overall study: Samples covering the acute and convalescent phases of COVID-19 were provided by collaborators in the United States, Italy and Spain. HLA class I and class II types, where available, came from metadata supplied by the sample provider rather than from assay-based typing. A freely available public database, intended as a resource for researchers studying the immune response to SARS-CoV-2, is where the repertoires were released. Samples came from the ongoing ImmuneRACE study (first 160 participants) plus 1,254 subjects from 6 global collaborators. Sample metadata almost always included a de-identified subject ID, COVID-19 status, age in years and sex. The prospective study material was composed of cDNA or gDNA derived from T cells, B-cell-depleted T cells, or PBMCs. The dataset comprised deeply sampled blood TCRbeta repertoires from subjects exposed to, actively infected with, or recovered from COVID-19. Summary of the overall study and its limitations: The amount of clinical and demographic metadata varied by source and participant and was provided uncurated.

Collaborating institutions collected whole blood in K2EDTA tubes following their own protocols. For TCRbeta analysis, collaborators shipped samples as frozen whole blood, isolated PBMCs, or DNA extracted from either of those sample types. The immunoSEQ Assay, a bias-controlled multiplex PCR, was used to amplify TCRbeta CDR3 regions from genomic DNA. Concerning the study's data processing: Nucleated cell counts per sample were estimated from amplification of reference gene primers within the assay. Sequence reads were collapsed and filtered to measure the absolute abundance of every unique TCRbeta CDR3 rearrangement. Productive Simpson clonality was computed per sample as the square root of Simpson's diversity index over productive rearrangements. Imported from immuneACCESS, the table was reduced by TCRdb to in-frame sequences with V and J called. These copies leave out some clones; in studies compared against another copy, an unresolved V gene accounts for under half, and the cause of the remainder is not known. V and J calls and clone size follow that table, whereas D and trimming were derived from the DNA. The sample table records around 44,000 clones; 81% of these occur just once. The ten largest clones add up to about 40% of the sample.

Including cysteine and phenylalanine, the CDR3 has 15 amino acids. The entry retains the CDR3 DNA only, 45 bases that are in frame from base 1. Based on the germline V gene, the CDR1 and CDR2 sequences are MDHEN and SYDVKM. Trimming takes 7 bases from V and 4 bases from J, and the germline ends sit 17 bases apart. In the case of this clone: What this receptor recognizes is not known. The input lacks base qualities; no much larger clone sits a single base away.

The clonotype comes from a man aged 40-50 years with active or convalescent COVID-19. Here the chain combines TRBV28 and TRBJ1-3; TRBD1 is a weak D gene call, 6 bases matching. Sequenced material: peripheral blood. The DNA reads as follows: TGTGCCAGCACCCTAGGGGGGGCGGGAGGAAACACCATATATTTT. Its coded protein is CASTLGGAGGNTIYF.